Detailed here is one T cell receptor (beta chain). Its cognate antigen is unknown. Profiled with immunoSEQ multiplex PCR; TCRdb holds only in-frame clones, not every one. Of about 200,000 clones listed, roughly 77% are singletons. These data are taken from a study of cytomegalovirus exposure and HLA in healthy donors. Study details: The 120 or so validation repertoires and the approximately 640 first-cohort repertoires shared a platform, a later analysis reported. Overall study results and limits: It was reported that the classifier diagnosed cytomegalovirus status with high specificity and sensitivity in both the original and validation cohorts.

The CDR3 totals 16 residues. V lost 4 bases and J lost 5; bases outside the gene matches: 7. Germline CDR1 is SGHNT and CDR2 is YYREEE (reference sequence). Material: PBMCs. V gene TRBV5-4 combines with J gene TRBJ2-5, with TRBD2 matching 14 bases. The source of this sequence is a woman aged 25 to 39 in good health and CMV-seronegative. This CDR3 is CASSIGTSGSLETQYF. CDR3 nucleotide sequence: TGTGCCAGCAGCATAGGGACTAGCGGGAGTTTGGAGACCCAGTACTTC.